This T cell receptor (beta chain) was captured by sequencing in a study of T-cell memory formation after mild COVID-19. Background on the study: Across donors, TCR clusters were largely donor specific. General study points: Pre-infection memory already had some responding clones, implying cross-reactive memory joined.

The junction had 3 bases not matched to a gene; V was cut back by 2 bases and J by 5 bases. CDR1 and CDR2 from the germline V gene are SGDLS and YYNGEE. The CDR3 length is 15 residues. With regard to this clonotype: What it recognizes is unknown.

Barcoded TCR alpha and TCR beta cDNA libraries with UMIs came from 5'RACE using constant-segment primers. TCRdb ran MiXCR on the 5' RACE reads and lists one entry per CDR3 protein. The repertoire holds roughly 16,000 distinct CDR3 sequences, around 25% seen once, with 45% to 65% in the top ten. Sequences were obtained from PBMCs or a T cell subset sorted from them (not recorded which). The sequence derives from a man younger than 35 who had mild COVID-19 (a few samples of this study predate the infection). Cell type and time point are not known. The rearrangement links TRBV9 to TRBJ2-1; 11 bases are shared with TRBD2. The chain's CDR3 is CASSVTSGGHNEQFF. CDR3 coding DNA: TGTGCCAGCAGCGTTACTAGCGGGGGCCACAATGAGCAGTTCTTC.